The clone carrying this T cell receptor (beta chain) was recorded once. Its target is not known. The protocol was immunoSEQ multiplex PCR, while the TCRdb copy is restricted to in-frame clones and leaves out a portion. The sample yields 45,000 to 60,000 clones, roughly 90% seen once. This CDR3 spans 14 amino acids. Germline CDR1 reads KGHSH; CDR2 reads LQKENI. V was clipped by 1 base and J by 2 bases, with 8 bases between them. This specimen comes from a study of T cell responses to AZD1222 COVID-19 vaccine. Study in general: The analysis combined second doses at about 4 or about 12 weeks.

General observations from the study: Per reports, nearly half of all spike-specific TCRs target regions that are unmutated in variants. Samples come after the peak T cell response, not at day 14.

The source material was peripheral blood, sampled on day 0 of AZD1222 vaccination. The chain couples TRBV18 to TRBJ1-1, with D tentatively TRBD1 (6 bases). This sequence was found in an adult in good health. Written as DNA, the CDR3 is TGTGCCAGCTCACCACTGGACAGTAACACTGAAGCTTTCTTT. Protein sequence: CASSPLDSNTEAFF.